The 26 T cell receptor beta chains in this list originate from one sample, sequenced in a study of blood T cell repertoires in COVID-19 (TCRdb year 2020). Libraries were constructed by the immunoSEQ multiplex PCR assay. Drawn from immuneACCESS, this table holds only the in-frame rearrangements with V and J called that TCRdb kept. Clones are partly lost; checked studies trace under half to an unresolved V gene and leave the rest unexplained. The sample profile shows over 130,000 clones; around 78% of them were found once. The ten most abundant clones make up more than 3.5% of the sample. The source material was peripheral blood. The receptors stem from a woman over 75 with active or convalescent COVID-19.

In this sample, this clone turned up a few times. The J gene is TRBJ2-2, the V gene TRBV6-6; 7 bases line up with TRBD1. J gave up 7 bases and V 5 bases, and 4 bases lay outside the gene matches. CDR3 length: 13 amino acids. Looked up from germline, CDR1 is MNHNY and CDR2 is SVGAGI (reference sequence). The CDR3 region has the DNA TGTGCCAGCAGTCTAGACAGGGTCGGGGAGCTGTTTTTT. Its translation is CASSLDRVGELFF.

This clone has at least ten counts. The chain combines TRBV6-5 with TRBJ1-5; no clear D gene. V was trimmed by 6 bases and J by 0 bases, leaving 12 bases between them. This CDR3 is built from 15 residues. Germline values: CDR1 MNHEY, CDR2 SVGAGI. In nucleotides, the CDR3 is TGTGCCAGCAGCCTAGACGGGAATAGCAATCAGCCCCAGCATTTT. It codes for CASSLDGNSNQPQHF.

The chain combines TRBV3-1 (or the pseudogene TRBV3-2) with TRBJ2-1; the D is unclear. Trimming took off 2 bases at V and 8 bases at J, with 7 bases between the two ends. CDR3 size: 12 residues. In germline, CDR1 is LGHDT, CDR2 YNNKEL (reference sequence). The CDR3 is CASSQYGDEQFF. DNA of the CDR3: TGTGCCAGCAGCCAATACGGAGATGAGCAGTTCTTC.

This clone was seen ten or more times. The chain recombines TRBV10-3 with TRBJ1-1; no clear D. The germline V gene encodes CDR1 ENHRY and CDR2 SYGVKD. The CDR3 consists of 11 residues. The V and J ends lost 6 bases and 5 bases respectively, with 7 bases between them. DNA for the CDR3: TGTGCCATCAGGACCGGGACTGAAGCTTTCTTT. Protein product: CAIRTGTEAFF.

This chain connects TRBV5-1 to TRBJ1-1; 10 bases agree with TRBD1. The CDR3 totals 18 residues. The germline CDR1 and CDR2 sequences are SGHRS and YFSETQ. V trimming: 3 bases; J trimming: 5 bases; junction bases outside the gene matches: 16. The CDR3 nucleotides read TGCGCCAGCAGCTCCCGCTTTCGTACCGGGACAGGGGATACTGAAGCTTTCTTT. It is translated as CASSSRFRTGTGDTEAFF.

The CDR3 here is CASSQAVGSEKLFF. CDR3 bases: TGCGCCAGCAGCCAAGCAGTCGGGAGTGAAAAACTGTTTTTT. The J gene is TRBJ1-4, the V gene TRBV4-3; D is uncertain. The V gene's germline CDR1 is LGHNA and CDR2 YSLEER. Trimming cost V 1 base and J 7 bases, with 10 bases left between them. This CDR3 is built from 14 residues.

This chain links TRBV18 with TRBJ2-7; 9 bases match TRBD1. Germline V CDR1 and CDR2: KGHSH, LQKENI. This CDR3 comprises 15 residues. V gave up 2 bases and J gave up 0 bases; unmatched junction bases: 2. This chain's CDR3 is CASSPGTGSSYEQYF. The CDR3 DNA is TGTGCCAGCTCACCAGGGACAGGGAGCTCCTACGAGCAGTACTTC.

This chain joins TRBV18 and TRBJ1-1; D is uncertain. Germline loops: CDR1 KGHSH, CDR2 LQKENI. V shed 6 bases and J shed 1 base, with 3 bases lying between them. The CDR3 has 11 residues. This chain's CDR3 is CASSQNTEAFF. DNA for the CDR3: TGTGCCAGCTCCCAGAACACTGAAGCTTTCTTT. Looking up the rest from reference TRBV18 and TRBJ1-1 gives the full variable domain: NAGVMQNPRHLVRRRGQEARLRCSPMKGHSHVYWYRQLPEEGLKFMVYLQKENIIDESGMPKERFSAEFPKEGPSILRIQQVVRGDSAAYFCASSQNTEAFFGQGTRLTVV.

In DNA, the CDR3 is TGTGCCAGCAGCTTCCAGCGGGGGAAAGAGCAGTACTTC. Residues: CASSFQRGKEQYF. The rearrangement joins TRBV14 to TRBJ2-7, with 8 nucleotides matching TRBD2. The germline gives CDR1 SGHDN, CDR2 FVKESK. This CDR3 contains 13 residues. Unmatched junction bases numbered 7, after V lost 5 bases and J lost 7 bases.

The chain links TRBV30 to TRBJ1-4; 7 positions match TRBD1. This CDR3 comprises 14 residues. Germline values: CDR1 GTSNPN, CDR2 SVGIG (reference sequence). V trimming: 3 bases; J trimming: 2 bases; junction bases outside the gene matches: 3. The CDR3 DNA reads as TGTGCCTGGAGCACGGGACAGACTAATGAAAAACTGTTTTTT. Translation gives CAWSTGQTNEKLFF.

This clone showed up just a few times. The genes are TRBV7-8 and TRBJ2-7; 8 nucleotides align to TRBD2. The germline gives CDR1 SGHVS, CDR2 FQNEAQ. J gave up 2 bases and V 4 bases, and 7 bases lay outside the gene matches. The CDR3 length is 15 residues. The CDR3: CASSSLSGGTYEQYF. CDR3 in DNA: TGTGCCAGCAGCTCCCTGAGCGGGGGTACCTACGAGCAGTACTTC.

The chain employs TRBV5-4 and TRBJ2-5, with 9 bases fitting TRBD2. The length of the CDR3 is 16 residues. With 5 bases clipped from V and 4 bases from J, the junction kept 12 bases outside the gene matches. From germline, CDR1 is SGHNT and CDR2 YYREEE (reference sequence). The chain's CDR3 is CASRKDTAGGGETQYF. The CDR3 nucleotides read TGTGCCAGCAGGAAGGACACAGCGGGGGGTGGAGAGACCCAGTACTTC. Based on the CDR3 plus reference TRBV5-4 and TRBJ2-5, the full variable domain is ETGVTQSPTHLIKTRGQQVTLRCSSQSGHNTVSWYQQALGQGPQFIFQYYREEENGRGNFPPRFSGLQFPNYSSELNVNALELDDSALYLCASRKDTAGGGETQYFGPGTRLLVL.

This clone was detected a few times. The rearrangement links TRBV4-1 to TRBJ2-1; the match to TRBD2 covers 12 bases. Germline V gives CDR1 MGHRA, CDR2 YSYEKL. The CDR3 runs 16 residues. V shed 0 bases and J 11 bases; nucleotides not matched to a gene: 8. CDR3: CASSQDYPSGGEKQFF. In nucleotides, the CDR3 is TGCGCCAGCAGCCAAGATTATCCTAGCGGGGGGGAGAAGCAGTTCTTC.

The chain combines TRBV2 with TRBJ2-2; TRBD1 is a possible D gene (6 bases). CDR1 SNHLY and CDR2 FYNNEI come from the germline V gene. V lost 10 bases and J 6 bases, leaving 15 bases between the germline ends. The CDR3 spans 13 residues. For the CDR3, the DNA is TGTGCCATTCCAGGGGAACGGGCCGGGGAGCTGTTTTTT. Its translation: CAIPGERAGELFF.

This chain uses TRBV18 with TRBJ2-2; TRBD1 matches at 9 bases. The V segment lost 4 bases and the J segment 5 bases; nucleotides outside the gene matches: 5. Germline CDR1 KGHSH, CDR2 LQKENI. The CDR3 has 15 amino acids. CDR3: CASSRTGGRTGELFF. For the CDR3, the DNA is TGTGCCAGCTCACGAACAGGGGGCAGGACCGGGGAGCTGTTTTTT.

The V gene is TRBV7-9, the J gene TRBJ1-2; 8 positions agree with TRBD1. V lost 5 bases and J lost 8; bases outside the gene matches: 13. This CDR3 is 15 amino acids long. The germline gives CDR1 SEHNR, CDR2 FQNEAQ (reference sequence). The CDR3 loop reads CASSTGQVNLGGYTF. CDR3 in DNA: TGTGCCAGCAGCACGGGACAGGTGAATTTGGGAGGCTACACCTTC.

V is TRBV9 and J is TRBJ1-2, with unresolved D. The V and J ends lost 3 bases and 6 bases respectively, with 9 bases between them. CDR1 and CDR2 (germline): SGDLS, YYNGEE. This CDR3 region has 12 residues. The CDR3 coding sequence is TGTGCCAGCAGCGGGTCCAGGCATGGCTACACCTTC. It is translated as CASSGSRHGYTF.

The sample holds one count of this clone. The J gene is TRBJ1-5, the V gene TRBV7-4; TRBD1 matches at 9 bases. The germline CDR1 and CDR2 sequences are SGHVT and SQSDAQ. The CDR3 sequence is 21 residues long. With V trimmed by 1 base and J by 1 base, 17 bases remained unmatched. CDR3 nucleotide sequence: TGTGCCAGCAGCTTAGGGAAAGGGACAGGGAGGATCGACCTCAGCAATCAGCCCCAGCATTTT. Residues: CASSLGKGTGRIDLSNQPQHF. Combining the CDR3 with reference TRBV7-4 and TRBJ1-5 gives the whole variable domain GAGVSQSPRYKVAKRGRDVALRCDSISGHVTLYWYRQTLGQGSEVLTYSQSDAQRDKSGRPSGRFSAERPERSVSTLKIQRTEQGDSAVYLCASSLGKGTGRIDLSNQPQHFGDGTRLSIL.

This clone was detected once. J is TRBJ1-1 and V is TRBV28; D may be TRBD1 (5 bases). The CDR3 covers 15 residues. From germline, CDR1 is MDHEN and CDR2 SYDVKM. V dropped 5 bases and J dropped 4 bases, with 17 bases sitting between them. The CDR3 DNA sequence: TGTGCCAGCAGTCCCAATGCCGGACAATTCACTGAAGCTTTCTTT. Translated, it gives CASSPNAGQFTEAFF.

V and J are TRBV11-3 and TRBJ2-7, with a tentative D call TRBD1 (6 bases). The CDR3 spans 15 residues. The germline gives CDR1 SGHNT, CDR2 YENEEA. Trimming removed 4 bases from V and 5 bases from J, with 18 bases in between. The DNA of the CDR3 is TGTGCCAGCAGCTCGACGCCAGGGGAAAGGGACGAGCAGTACTTC. Amino acids: CASSSTPGERDEQYF.

This chain joins TRBV5-8 and TRBJ2-3; TRBD1 matches 11 bases. Germline V gene lookup returns CDR1 SGHTS and CDR2 YDEGEE. The junction had 9 bases not matched to a gene; V was cut back by 1 base and J by 5 bases. The CDR3 loop spans 17 amino acids. DNA of the CDR3: TGTGCCAGCAGCTTGTCCGGGACAGGGGGTTGGCAAGATACGCAGTATTTT. Amino acid sequence: CASSLSGTGGWQDTQYF.

This clone was detected only a few times. The chain recombines TRBV2 with TRBJ1-4, with TRBD1 identical over 9 bases. CDR3 size: 15 residues. CDR1 is SNHLY, CDR2 FYNNEI, per germline. Trimming took 2 bases from V and 8 from J; bases not matched to a gene: 6. CDR3 DNA sequence: TGTGCCAGCAGTGAAAGGGGACAGGGTCGGGAAAAACTGTTTTTT. Amino acid sequence: CASSERGQGREKLFF.

A few counts support this clone. The chain joins TRBV2 to TRBJ1-2; 9 bases are shared with TRBD1. Germline CDR1 reads SNHLY; CDR2 reads FYNNEI. The length of the CDR3 is 15 residues. V trimming: 7 bases; J trimming: 1 base; junction bases outside the gene matches: 7. The CDR3 protein is CASTPGQGLNYGYTF. The CDR3 DNA follows: TGTGCCAGCACCCCGGGACAGGGACTTAACTATGGCTACACCTTC. Filled out from reference TRBV2 and TRBJ1-2, the complete variable domain reads EPEVTQTPSHQVTQMGQEVILRCVPISNHLYFYWYRQILGQKVEFLVSFYNNEISEKSEIFDDQFSVERPDGSNFTLKIRSTKLEDSAMYFCASTPGQGLNYGYTFGSGTRLTVV.

The chain uses TRBV9 and TRBJ2-7; 10 nucleotides line up with TRBD2. Germline loops: CDR1 SGDLS, CDR2 YYNGEE. Trimming took 3 bases from V and 6 from J; bases not matched to a gene: 6. The CDR3 consists of 14 residues. The DNA of the CDR3 is TGTGCCAGCAGCGCGTCCGGGACTAGCGTCGAGCAGTACTTC. Protein sequence: CASSASGTSVEQYF. Full variable domain (remainder filled in from reference TRBV9 and TRBJ2-7): DSGVTQTPKHLITATGQRVTLRCSPRSGDLSVYWYQQSLDQGLQFLIQYYNGEERAKGNILERFSAQQFPDLHSELNLSSLELGDSALYFCASSASGTSVEQYFGPGTRLTVT.

This chain joins TRBV2 and TRBJ2-7; 7 bases align to TRBD2. Germline trimming cut 10 bases from V and 3 bases from J; bases unmatched to any gene: 6. Germline CDR1 and CDR2: SNHLY and FYNNEI. The CDR3 contains 12 residues. The CDR3 sequence is CATGEGYYEQYF. CDR3 nucleotides: TGTGCCACCGGGGAGGGATACTACGAGCAGTACTTC.

The chain combines TRBV28 with TRBJ2-1, with 11 nucleotides matching TRBD2. The CDR3 length is 13 residues. The germline CDR1 and CDR2 sequences are MDHEN and SYDVKM. The J segment lost 7 bases and the V segment lost 9 bases, leaving 5 bases of the junction unmatched. The CDR3 loop reads CASIAGGWNEQFF. CDR3 coding DNA: TGTGCCAGTATAGCGGGGGGGTGGAATGAGCAGTTCTTC. Complete variable domain (other parts from reference TRBV28 and TRBJ2-1): DVKVTQSSRYLVKRTGEKVFLECVQDMDHENMFWYRQDPGLGLRLIYFSYDVKMKEKGDIPEGYSVSREKKERFSLILESASTNQTSMYLCASIAGGWNEQFFGPGTRLTVL.